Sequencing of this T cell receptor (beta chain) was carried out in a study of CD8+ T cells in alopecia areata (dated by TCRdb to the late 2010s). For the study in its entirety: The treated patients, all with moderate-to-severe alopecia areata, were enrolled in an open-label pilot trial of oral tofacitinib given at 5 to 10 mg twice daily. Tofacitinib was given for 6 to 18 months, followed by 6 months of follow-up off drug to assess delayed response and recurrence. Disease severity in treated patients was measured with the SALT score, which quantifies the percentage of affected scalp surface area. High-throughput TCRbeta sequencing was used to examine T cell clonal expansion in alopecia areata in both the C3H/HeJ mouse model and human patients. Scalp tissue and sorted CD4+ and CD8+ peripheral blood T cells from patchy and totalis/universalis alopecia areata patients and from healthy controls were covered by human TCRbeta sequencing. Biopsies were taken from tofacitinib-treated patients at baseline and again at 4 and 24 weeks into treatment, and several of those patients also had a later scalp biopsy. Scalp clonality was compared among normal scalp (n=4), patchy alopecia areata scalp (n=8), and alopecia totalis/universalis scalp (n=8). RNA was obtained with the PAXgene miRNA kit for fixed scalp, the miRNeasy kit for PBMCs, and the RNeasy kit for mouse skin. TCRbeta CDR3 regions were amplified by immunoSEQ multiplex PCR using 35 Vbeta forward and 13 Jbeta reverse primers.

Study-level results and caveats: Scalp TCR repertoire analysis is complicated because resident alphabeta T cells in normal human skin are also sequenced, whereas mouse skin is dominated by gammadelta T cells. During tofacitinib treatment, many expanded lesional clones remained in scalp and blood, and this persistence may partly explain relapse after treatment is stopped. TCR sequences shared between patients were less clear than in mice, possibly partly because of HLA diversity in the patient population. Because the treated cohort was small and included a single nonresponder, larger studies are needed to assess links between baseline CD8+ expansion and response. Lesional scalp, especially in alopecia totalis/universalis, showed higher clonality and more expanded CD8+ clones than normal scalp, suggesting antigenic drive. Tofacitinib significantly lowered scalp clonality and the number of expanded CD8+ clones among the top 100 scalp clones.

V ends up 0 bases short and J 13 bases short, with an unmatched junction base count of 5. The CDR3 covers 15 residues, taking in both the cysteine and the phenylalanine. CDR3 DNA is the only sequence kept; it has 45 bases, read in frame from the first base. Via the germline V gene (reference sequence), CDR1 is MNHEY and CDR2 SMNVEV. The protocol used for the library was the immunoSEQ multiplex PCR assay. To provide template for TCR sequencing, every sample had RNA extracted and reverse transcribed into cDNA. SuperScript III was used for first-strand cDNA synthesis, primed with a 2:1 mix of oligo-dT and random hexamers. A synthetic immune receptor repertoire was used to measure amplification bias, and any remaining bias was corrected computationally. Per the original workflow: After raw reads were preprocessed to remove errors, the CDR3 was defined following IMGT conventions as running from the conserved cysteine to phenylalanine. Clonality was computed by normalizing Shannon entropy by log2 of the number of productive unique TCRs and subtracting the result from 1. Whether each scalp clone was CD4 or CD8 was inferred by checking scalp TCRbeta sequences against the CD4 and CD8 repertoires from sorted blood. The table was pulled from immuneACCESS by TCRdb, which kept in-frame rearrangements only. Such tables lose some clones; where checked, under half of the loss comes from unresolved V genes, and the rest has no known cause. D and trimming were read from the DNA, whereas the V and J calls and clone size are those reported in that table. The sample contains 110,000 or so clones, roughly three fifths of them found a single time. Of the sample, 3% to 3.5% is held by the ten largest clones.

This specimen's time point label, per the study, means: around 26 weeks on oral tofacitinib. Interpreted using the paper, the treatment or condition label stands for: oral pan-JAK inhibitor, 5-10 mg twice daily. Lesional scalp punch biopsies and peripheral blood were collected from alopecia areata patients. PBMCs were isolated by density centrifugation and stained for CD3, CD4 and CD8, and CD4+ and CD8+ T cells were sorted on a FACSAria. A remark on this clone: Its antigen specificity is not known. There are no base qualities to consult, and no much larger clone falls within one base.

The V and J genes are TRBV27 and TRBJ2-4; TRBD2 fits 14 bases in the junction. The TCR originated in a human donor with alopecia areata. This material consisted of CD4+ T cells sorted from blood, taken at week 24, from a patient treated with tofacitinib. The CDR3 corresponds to CASSLSQGLAGDQYF. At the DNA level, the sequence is TGTGCCAGCAGTTTATCGCAGGGACTAGCGGGGGACCAGTACTTC.